This T cell receptor beta chain was sequenced in a study of blood T cells in healthy people across ages. The use of a sample-barcoded 5' primer and a J-beta primer mix characterized a second PCR of roughly 6 to 11 cycles. TCRdb redid the calling of the 5' RACE reads with MiXCR, one entry per CDR3 protein. The sample consists of 700,000 or so distinct CDR3 sequences, 20% to 25% of them appearing once. The table lists this clonotype with many counts. This CDR3 has 15 residues. The J segment lost 6 bases and the V segment lost 5 bases, leaving 10 bases of the junction unmatched. The V gene is TRBV12-3 or TRBV12-4, the J gene TRBJ2-1; 7 bases are a match to TRBD1. This TCR derives from a man aged 70-80 years in good health. Sequencing input: blood. The CDR3: CASSLTGAVSNEQFF. CDR3 coding DNA: TGTGCCAGCAGTCTCACAGGGGCGGTGAGCAATGAGCAGTTCTTC.